The clone carrying this T cell receptor beta chain showed up many times. V dropped 7 bases and J dropped 8; count of bases not matched to a gene: 9. This CDR3 is 14 amino acids long. The germline CDR1 and CDR2 sequences are SGHVS and FQNEAQ. As for time point: after trial treatment. The treatment: LDRT plus nivolumab, ipilimumab, low-dose cyclophosphamide and aspirin (RACIN trial). The study gave donors nivolumab, ipilimumab, aspirin, low-dose cyclophosphamide and low-dose radiotherapy. These data belong to a study of low-dose radiotherapy and immunotherapy resistance in tumors. Study context: Cohort 1 patients were irradiated with 0.5 Gy fractions every 2 weeks to 6.5 Gy total.

First-strand cDNA relied on TRAV- and TRBV-specific primers spanning alpha and beta chains. TCR amplification ran about 20 PCR cycles using constant-region and V-primer adapter primers. TCRdb analysed the reads with MiXCR anew, one entry per CDR3 protein. The sample contains some 100,000 distinct CDR3 sequences, 20% to 25% of which appear only once. The chain has TRBV7-8 and TRBJ1-5; the match to TRBD1 covers 9 bases. The source material was PBMCs, sampled after low-dose radiotherapy plus immunotherapy. The source of this sequence is a female donor with ovarian cancer. The chain's CDR3 is CASTRDRDLEPQHF. The DNA of the CDR3 is TGTGCCAGCACCCGGGACAGGGACTTGGAGCCCCAGCATTTT.